The 8 T cell receptor beta chains below all came from one sample that was sequenced in a study of control samples from healthy donors and cancer patients. Sequencing was performed with immunoSEQ multiplex PCR; in TCRdb, only in-frame clones are kept and a portion is missing. Seen here are 150,000 to 180,000 clones, about 94% observed once, and the top ten hold approximately 6.1%. Sequencing used blood. The receptors were gathered from a man between 40 and 49 years old in good health.

The chain has TRBV5-1 and TRBJ1-4; no firm D call. This CDR3 has 14 residues. V was shortened by 5 bases and J by 5 bases, with 13 bases between the two germline ends. Germline V gene data show CDR1 as SGHRS and CDR2 as YFSETQ. CDR3 in amino acids: CASRLAQGNEKLFF. The DNA of the CDR3 is TGCGCCAGCAGGTTAGCTCAAGGAAATGAAAAACTGTTTTTT.

This chain uses TRBV5-1 with TRBJ2-5, with TRBD1 matching over 7 bases. Per the germline V gene, CDR1 is SGHRS and CDR2 is YFSETQ. CDR3 length: 15 amino acids. The J segment lost 0 bases and the V segment lost 4 bases, leaving 6 bases of the junction unmatched. The CDR3 loop reads CASSMGQLYQETQYF. DNA of the CDR3: TGCGCCAGCAGCATGGGACAGTTGTACCAAGAGACCCAGTACTTC.

The genes are TRBV24-1 and TRBJ1-1; unclear D gene. V was clipped by 4 bases and J by 5 bases, with 10 bases between them. The CDR3 consists of 13 residues. Per germline, CDR1 KGHDR and CDR2 SFDVKD. The CDR3 sequence: CATSDPVGTEAFF. In nucleotides, the CDR3 is TGTGCCACCAGTGACCCGGTAGGAACTGAAGCTTTCTTT.

The rearrangement joins TRBV2 to TRBJ1-2; maybe TRBD1 (6 bases). CDR1 is SNHLY and CDR2 is FYNNEI in the germline V gene. The V and J ends lost 3 bases and 2 bases respectively, with 13 bases between them. This CDR3 has 15 amino acids. CDR3 nucleotides: TGTGCCAGCAGTGATTGGTCGGACAGCAACTATGGCTACACCTTC. Translation: CASSDWSDSNYGYTF.

This clone was observed once. At one end the junction does not follow the germline gene, possibly because of a read error. The chain couples TRBV27 to TRBJ2-7; 8 positions match TRBD1. This CDR3 comprises 15 residues. Germline V gene data show CDR1 as MNHEY and CDR2 as SMNVEV (reference sequence). CDR3 DNA: TGTGCCAGTAGTTGGTCCGGGACAGGCTCCTACGAGCAGTACTTC. Translated: CASSWSGTGSYEQYF.

V is TRBV6-5 and J is TRBJ2-5; the match to TRBD2 covers 10 bases. J lost 1 base, V lost 1 base, and 3 bases had no gene match. The germline V gene has CDR1 MNHEY and CDR2 SVGAGI. The CDR3 has 16 residues. DNA for the CDR3: TGTGCCAGCAGTTACTTTAGACTAGCGGGCCAAGAGACCCAGTACTTC. Protein product: CASSYFRLAGQETQYF.

The CDR3: CASSLGGGSITDTQYF. The CDR3 region has the DNA TGTGCCAGCAGCTTGGGGGGAGGTTCGATCACAGATACGCAGTATTTT. V and J are TRBV5-6 and TRBJ2-3, with a weak D call TRBD2 (6 bases). This CDR3 region has 16 residues. The germline gives CDR1 SGHDT, CDR2 YYEEEE. Trimming took 0 bases from V and 2 from J, leaving 13 bases between them.

The chain joins TRBV4-1 to TRBJ1-4; D possibly corresponds to TRBD1 (5 bases). CDR3 length: 15 amino acids. Germline CDR1 reads MGHRA; CDR2 reads YSYEKL. Trimming removed 11 bases at V and 3 bases at J, with 19 bases between. CDR3 coding DNA: TGCGCCTGTAGACAGATAGGGCTCGCTAATGAAAAACTGTTTTTT. Protein: CACRQIGLANEKLFF.